This T cell receptor beta chain emerged from a study of blood T cells in healthy people across ages. The study, taken as a whole, reports: Observed TCR beta diversity per million T cells went down as age went up. This fall followed a roughly linear course with age. It was held that diversity estimates obtained from one million T cells represented underestimates.

Trimming took 4 bases from V and 6 from J; bases not matched to a gene: 6. Germline V gene sequence: CDR1 SGDLS, CDR2 YYNGEE. The CDR3 totals 14 residues. This clonotype came up many times. Antigen: not known. The donors, all healthy, were Caucasians living in Russia, aged roughly 6 to 100. A sample-barcoded 5' primer and a J-beta primer mix were used in a second PCR of about 6 to 12 cycles. TCRdb passed the 5' RACE reads through MiXCR, listing each CDR3 protein once. The sample comprises some 1.5 million distinct CDR3 sequences, about 30% of which are singletons, and 7.7% rests with the top ten. The sequence was collected from a woman in her twenties or thirties in good health. The sample taken for sequencing was blood. This chain uses TRBV9 with TRBJ1-2; TRBD1 matches 10 bases. CDR3 sequence: CASSPSDRGHGYTF. The CDR3 coding sequence is TGTGCCAGCAGCCCCTCCGACAGGGGGCATGGCTACACCTTC.